Below, 14 T cell receptor beta chains from the same sample are listed, as sequenced in a study of blood T cell repertoires in COVID-19. Produced via immunoSEQ multiplex PCR; TCRdb's table is partial and in-frame only. The data show about 480,000 clones, with 70% to 90% seen just once and approximately 2% held by the top ten. The sequenced material came from PBMCs or T cells enriched from blood (not recorded which). Receptors were obtained from a woman under 30 with acute COVID-19.

This clone was observed a single time. This rearrangement joins TRBV6-5 to TRBJ1-2; unclear D gene. The V gene lost 8 bases and the J gene lost 3 bases, with 13 bases spanning the gap. Looked up from germline, CDR1 is MNHEY and CDR2 is SVGAGI. CDR3 length equals 13 residues. The CDR3: CASFVPRDYGYTF. Written as DNA, the CDR3 is TGTGCCAGCTTTGTACCTAGAGACTATGGCTACACCTTC.

J is TRBJ2-4 and V is TRBV5-1; TRBD1 is a possible D gene (5 bases). V lost 0 bases to trimming and J lost 4 bases, with 8 bases between them. There are 14 residues in the CDR3. The V gene's germline CDR1 is SGHRS and CDR2 YFSETQ. CDR3 bases: TGCGCCAGCAGCTTGGAGGACACTAAAAACATTCAGTACTTC. It is translated as CASSLEDTKNIQYF.

This clone was observed once. This chain links TRBV2 with TRBJ1-5; D remains unclear. The CDR3 is 13 amino acids. Trimming shortened V by 6 bases and J by 3 bases, and 9 bases separated the two germline ends. The germline V gene encodes CDR1 SNHLY and CDR2 FYNNEI. As DNA, the CDR3 is TGTGCCAGCAGGTCCTTCCCCAATCAGCCCCAGCATTTT. Protein product: CASRSFPNQPQHF.

V gene TRBV27 combines with J gene TRBJ1-1; 8 bases agree with TRBD1. Looked up from germline, CDR1 is MNHEY and CDR2 is SMNVEV (reference sequence). This CDR3 spans 14 amino acids. The trim removed 8 bases at V and 5 bases at J, leaving 10 bases unmatched. As DNA, the CDR3 is TGTGCCAGCGGAATTACAGGGGGAAGGACTGAAGCTTTCTTT. It specifies CASGITGGRTEAFF.

This chain joins TRBV27 and TRBJ1-3; D may be TRBD1 (5 bases). V was pared by 2 bases and J by 3 bases, with 8 bases between. Germline V gene data show CDR1 as MNHEY and CDR2 as SMNVEV (reference sequence). The CDR3 extends over 14 amino acids. The DNA for the CDR3 is TGTGCCAGCAGTTTAATAGGGGTTGGAAACACCATATATTTT. This sequence encodes CASSLIGVGNTIYF.

V and J are TRBV18 and TRBJ1-1; D is undetermined. Germline CDR1 KGHSH, CDR2 LQKENI. CDR3 length: 13 residues. V gave up 2 bases and J gave up 3 bases, with 7 bases separating them. The CDR3 DNA reads as TGTGCCAGCTCACCAGGTCGCGACACTGAAGCTTTCTTT. Encoded protein: CASSPGRDTEAFF. Looking up the rest from reference TRBV18 and TRBJ1-1 gives the full variable domain: NAGVMQNPRHLVRRRGQEARLRCSPMKGHSHVYWYRQLPEEGLKFMVYLQKENIIDESGMPKERFSAEFPKEGPSILRIQQVVRGDSAAYFCASSPGRDTEAFFGQGTRLTVV.

The chain recombines TRBV4-3 with TRBJ1-2, with D unclear. The CDR3 totals 16 residues. CDR1 and CDR2 from the germline V gene are LGHNA and YSLEER. Trimming cost V 1 base and J 5 bases, with 17 bases left between them. The CDR3 DNA follows: TGCGCCAGCAGCCAAGCCTACGGAGGAGGAACTTATGGCTACACCTTC. It yields the protein CASSQAYGGGTYGYTF.

The chain joins TRBV6-6 to TRBJ1-5, with 7 bases matching TRBD1. The CDR3 spans 15 residues. Germline trimming cut 6 bases from V and 7 bases from J; bases unmatched to any gene: 12. CDR1 and CDR2 from the germline V gene are MNHNY and SVGAGI (reference sequence). CDR3 nucleotides: TGTGCCAGCAGACAAAGACAGGGACTAGGGCAGCCCCAGCATTTT. As protein: CASRQRQGLGQPQHF.

The chain couples TRBV3-1 (or the pseudogene TRBV3-2) to TRBJ1-6; 7 positions agree with TRBD1. The germline gives CDR1 LGHDT, CDR2 YNNKEL (reference sequence). CDR3 length: 17 residues. After removal of 1 base from V and 8 bases from J, the junction contained 11 bases not matched to a gene. The CDR3, as DNA: TGTGCCAGCAGCCAAGTACTGAGCAGACAGGGTGATTCACCCCTCCACTTT. This translates into CASSQVLSRQGDSPLHF.

V usage is TRBV3-1 (or the pseudogene TRBV3-2) and J usage is TRBJ2-1, with TRBD2 matching over 8 bases. The ends lost 0 bases at V and 7 bases at J; junction bases unmatched: 8. Germline V CDR1 and CDR2: LGHDT, YNNKEL (reference sequence). CDR3 length: 16 amino acids. CDR3 sequence (DNA): TGTGCCAGCAGCCAAGATGCCAGCGGGAGTGGTAATGAGCAGTTCTTC. This encodes CASSQDASGSGNEQFF.

The chain recombines TRBV5-1 with TRBJ1-1; 8 bases agree with TRBD1. J gave up 10 bases and V 0 bases, and 14 bases lay outside the gene matches. The CDR3 consists of 16 residues. CDR1 and CDR2 (germline): SGHRS, YFSETQ. The CDR3: CASSLAGTGGSRRAFF. As DNA, the CDR3 is TGCGCCAGCAGCTTGGCGGGCACAGGGGGGAGCCGCAGAGCTTTCTTT. Full variable domain (outside the CDR3, taken from reference TRBV5-1 and TRBJ1-1): KAGVTQTPRYLIKTRGQQVTLSCSPISGHRSVSWYQQTPGQGLQFLFEYFSETQRNKGNFPGRFSGRQFSNSRSEMNVSTLELGDSALYLCASSLAGTGGSRRAFFGQGTRLTVV.

This clone has just one count. The gene calls are TRBV29-1 and TRBJ1-1; D is perhaps TRBD1 (5 bases). Trimming took off 4 bases at V and 4 bases at J, with 7 bases between the two ends. CDR1 and CDR2 from the germline V gene are SQVTM and ANQGSEA. The CDR3 totals 11 residues. The CDR3 region is CSVVGGTEAFF. The DNA for the CDR3 is TGCAGCGTTGTGGGGGGCACTGAAGCTTTCTTT.

The chain combines TRBV18 with TRBJ1-5, with D possibly being TRBD1 (6 bases). Germline-derived CDR1 and CDR2 are KGHSH and LQKENI. CDR3 length: 14 amino acids. Trimming took off 2 bases at V and 5 bases at J, with 10 bases between the two ends. For the CDR3, the DNA is TGTGCCAGCTCACCAGGGACAAGGGATCAGCCCCAGCATTTT. Protein sequence: CASSPGTRDQPQHF.

The chain uses TRBV11-3 and TRBJ2-1, with D unclear. The CDR3 loop spans 13 amino acids. Trimming removed 3 bases at V and 5 bases at J, with 8 bases between. Per germline, CDR1 SGHNT and CDR2 YENEEA. CDR3 sequence reads: CASSFGTHNEQFF. CDR3 in DNA: TGTGCCAGCAGCTTTGGCACACACAATGAGCAGTTCTTC.